The 5 T cell receptor beta chains presented below share a single source sample, sequenced in a study of OX40 agonist ivuxolimab in advanced cancers. Some clones are missing from TCRdb's copy, which holds only in-frame ones; the method was immunoSEQ multiplex PCR. Of approximately 80,000 clones in the sample, roughly 89% were seen once. The source material was CD4+ or CD8+ T cells sorted from blood, sampled in a trial of the OX40 agonist ivuxolimab. The receptors come from an adult with an advanced solid tumor such as melanoma, head and neck, liver or kidney cancer.

This chain joins TRBV7-3 and TRBJ2-7, with no clear D. The CDR3 is 13 residues long. With 0 bases removed from V and 6 bases from J, the gap between germline ends came to 9 bases. The germline CDR1 and CDR2 sequences are SGHTA and FQGTGA. The CDR3 coding sequence is TGTGCCAGCAGCTTAACTGCTATGAGCGAGCAGTACTTC. It is translated as CASSLTAMSEQYF.

The chain carries TRBV29-1 and TRBJ2-1, with TRBD2 matching 7 bases. Germline CDR1 is SQVTM and CDR2 is ANQGSEA. Unmatched junction bases numbered 16, after V lost 5 bases and J lost 6 bases. CDR3 length equals 16 residues. CDR3 sequence reads: CSVLGVERDSGNEQFF. DNA for the CDR3: TGCAGCGTTCTGGGGGTAGAGCGGGATTCCGGCAATGAGCAGTTCTTC.

This clone occurred once. The rearrangement uses TRBV6-1 and TRBJ1-3; D gene ambiguous. Germline V lookup: CDR1 MNHNS, CDR2 SASEGT. Between the trimmed V and J ends, which lost 3 bases and 4 bases, there was a span of 1 base. The CDR3 is made up of 11 amino acids. The DNA for the CDR3 is TGTGCCAGCAGTGACGGAAACACCATATATTTT. Protein: CASSDGNTIYF.

The rearrangement joins TRBV7-9 to TRBJ2-5; D not resolved. V was cut by 3 bases and J by 4 bases, with 6 bases left in between. The length of the CDR3 is 12 residues. Germline assignment: CDR1 SEHNR and CDR2 FQNEAQ (reference sequence). The CDR3 coding sequence is TGTGCCAGCAGCTTGGACCTAGAGACCCAGTACTTC. The encoded protein is CASSLDLETQYF.

The CDR3 is CAWNRQRAYNEQFF. CDR3 bases: TGTGCCTGGAATCGGCAGCGAGCTTACAATGAGCAGTTCTTC. The V and J genes are TRBV30 and TRBJ2-1; D remains unclear. The V end lost 4 bases, the J end lost 4 bases, and 14 bases lay between the germline ends. The CDR3 totals 14 residues. Germline values: CDR1 GTSNPN, CDR2 SVGIG (reference sequence).